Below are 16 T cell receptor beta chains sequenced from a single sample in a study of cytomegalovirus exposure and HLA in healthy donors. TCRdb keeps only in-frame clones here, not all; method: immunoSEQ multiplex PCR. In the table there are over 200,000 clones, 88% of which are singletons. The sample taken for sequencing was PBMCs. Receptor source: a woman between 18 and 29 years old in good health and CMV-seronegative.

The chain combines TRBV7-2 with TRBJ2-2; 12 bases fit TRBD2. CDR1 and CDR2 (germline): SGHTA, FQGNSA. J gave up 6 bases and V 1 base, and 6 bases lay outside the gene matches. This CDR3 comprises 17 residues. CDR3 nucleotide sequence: TGTGCCAGCAGCTTAGAAGGTCTAGCGGGAGGGGCCGGGGAGCTGTTTTTT. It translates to CASSLEGLAGGAGELFF. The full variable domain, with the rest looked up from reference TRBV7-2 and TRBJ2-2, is GAGVSQSPSNKVTEKGKDVELRCDPISGHTALYWYRQSLGQGLEFLIYFQGNSAPDKSGLPSDRFSAERTGGSVSTLTIQRTQQEDSAVYLCASSLEGLAGGAGELFFGEGSRLTVL.

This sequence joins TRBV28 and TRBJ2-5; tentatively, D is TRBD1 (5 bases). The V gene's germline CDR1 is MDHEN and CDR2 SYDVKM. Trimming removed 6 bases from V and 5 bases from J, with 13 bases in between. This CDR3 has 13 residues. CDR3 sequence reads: CASRFQGVETQYF. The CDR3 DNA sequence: TGTGCCAGCAGATTTCAGGGCGTGGAGACCCAGTACTTC.

This CDR3 reads CASNSQTGTQETQYF. CDR3 nucleotide sequence: TGTGCCAGCAACAGTCAGACAGGGACTCAAGAGACCCAGTACTTC. The chain couples TRBV27 to TRBJ2-5; tentative D call: TRBD1 (7 bases). From germline, CDR1 is MNHEY and CDR2 SMNVEV (reference sequence). This CDR3 is 15 amino acids long. The V and J ends lost 7 bases and 2 bases respectively, with 17 bases between them.

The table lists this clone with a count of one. The CDR3 region is CSVIEGQQMISGANVLTF. For the CDR3, the DNA is TGCAGCGTCATTGAGGGACAGCAGATGATCTCTGGGGCCAACGTCCTGACTTTC. This chain links TRBV29-1 with TRBJ2-6; 7 positions agree with TRBD1. This CDR3 is 18 amino acids long. The germline CDR1 and CDR2 sequences are SQVTM and ANQGSEA. V was pared by 6 bases and J by 0 bases, with 14 bases of the junction left unmatched.

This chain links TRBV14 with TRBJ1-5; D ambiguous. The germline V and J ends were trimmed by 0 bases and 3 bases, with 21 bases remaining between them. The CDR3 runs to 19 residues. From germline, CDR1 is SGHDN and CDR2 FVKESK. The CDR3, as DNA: TGTGCCAGCAGCCAAGAGGGCGGGGAACTAATTGGCCACAATCAGCCCCAGCATTTT. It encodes CASSQEGGELIGHNQPQHF. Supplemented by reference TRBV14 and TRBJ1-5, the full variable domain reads EAGVTQFPSHSVIEKGQTVTLRCDPISGHDNLYWYRRVMGKEIKFLLHFVKESKQDESGMPNNRFLAERTGGTYSTLKVQPAELEDSGVYFCASSQEGGELIGHNQPQHFGDGTRLSIL.

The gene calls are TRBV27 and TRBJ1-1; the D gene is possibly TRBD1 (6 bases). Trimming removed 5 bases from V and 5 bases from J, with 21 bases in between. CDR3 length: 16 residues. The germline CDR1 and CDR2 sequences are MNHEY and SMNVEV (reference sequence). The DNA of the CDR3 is TGTGCCAGCAGTCCCCGGACGAGGGGGTCAGGTACTGAAGCTTTCTTT. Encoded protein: CASSPRTRGSGTEAFF.

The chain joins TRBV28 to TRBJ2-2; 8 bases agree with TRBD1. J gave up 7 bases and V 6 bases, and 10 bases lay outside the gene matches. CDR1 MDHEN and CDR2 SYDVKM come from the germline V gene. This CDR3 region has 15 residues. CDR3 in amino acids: CASSRGDRTYGELFF. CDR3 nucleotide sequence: TGTGCCAGCAGCAGAGGGGACAGGACCTACGGGGAGCTGTTTTTT.

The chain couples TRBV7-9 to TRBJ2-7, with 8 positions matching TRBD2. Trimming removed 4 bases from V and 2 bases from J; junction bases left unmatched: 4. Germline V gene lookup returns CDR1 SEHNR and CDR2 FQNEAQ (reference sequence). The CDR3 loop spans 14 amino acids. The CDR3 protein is CASSSGGHTYEQYF. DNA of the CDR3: TGTGCCAGCAGCTCGGGGGGGCACACCTACGAGCAGTACTTC. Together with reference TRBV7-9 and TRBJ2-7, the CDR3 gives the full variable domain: DTGVSQNPRHKITKRGQNVTFRCDPISEHNRLYWYRQTLGQGPEFLTYFQNEAQLEKSRLLSDRFSAERPKGSFSTLEIQRTEQGDSAMYLCASSSGGHTYEQYFGPGTRLTVT.

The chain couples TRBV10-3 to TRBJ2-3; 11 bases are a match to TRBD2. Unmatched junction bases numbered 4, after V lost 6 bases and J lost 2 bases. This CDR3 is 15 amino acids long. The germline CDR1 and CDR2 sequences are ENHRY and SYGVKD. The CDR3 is CAISVAGGYTDTQYF. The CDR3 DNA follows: TGTGCCATCAGCGTAGCGGGAGGGTACACAGATACGCAGTATTTT.

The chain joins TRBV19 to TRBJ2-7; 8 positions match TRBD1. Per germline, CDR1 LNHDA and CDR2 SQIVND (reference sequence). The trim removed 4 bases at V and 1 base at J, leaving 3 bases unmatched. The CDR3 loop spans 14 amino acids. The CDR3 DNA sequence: TGTGCCAGTAGTAACGGACAGGGTTCCTACGAGCAGTACTTC. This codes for CASSNGQGSYEQYF.

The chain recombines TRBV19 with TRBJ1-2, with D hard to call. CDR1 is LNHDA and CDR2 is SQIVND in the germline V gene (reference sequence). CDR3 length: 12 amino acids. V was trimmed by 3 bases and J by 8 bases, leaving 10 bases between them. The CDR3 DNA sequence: TGTGCCAGTAGTATCGGAGGGAACGGCTACACCTTC. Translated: CASSIGGNGYTF.

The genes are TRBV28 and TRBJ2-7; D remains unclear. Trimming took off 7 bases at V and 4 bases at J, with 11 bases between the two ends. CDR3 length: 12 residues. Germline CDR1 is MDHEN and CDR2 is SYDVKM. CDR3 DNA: TGTGCCAGCACTGGGCAGCTATACGAGCAGTACTTC. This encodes CASTGQLYEQYF.

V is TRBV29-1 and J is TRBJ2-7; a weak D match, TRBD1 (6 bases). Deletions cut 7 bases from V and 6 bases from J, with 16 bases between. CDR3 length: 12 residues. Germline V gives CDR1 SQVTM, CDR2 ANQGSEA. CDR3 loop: CSADGRGGEQYF. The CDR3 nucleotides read TGCAGCGCGGATGGCAGGGGTGGCGAGCAGTACTTC.

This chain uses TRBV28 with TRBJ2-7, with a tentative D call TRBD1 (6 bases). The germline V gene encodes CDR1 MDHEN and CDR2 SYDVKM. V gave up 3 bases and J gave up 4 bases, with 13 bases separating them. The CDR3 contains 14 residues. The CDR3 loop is CASSFTGFVYEQYF. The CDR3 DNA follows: TGTGCCAGCAGTTTTACAGGGTTTGTGTACGAGCAGTACTTC.

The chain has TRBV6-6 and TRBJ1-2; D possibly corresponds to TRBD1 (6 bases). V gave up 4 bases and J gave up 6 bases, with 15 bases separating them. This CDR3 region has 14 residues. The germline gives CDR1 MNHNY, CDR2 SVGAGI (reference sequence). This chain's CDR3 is CASSFLSRQDGYTF. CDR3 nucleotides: TGTGCCAGCAGTTTCCTCAGCCGACAGGATGGCTACACCTTC.

The CDR3 region is CASSQGQGETQYF. The CDR3 nucleotides are TGCGCCAGCAGCCAAGGACAGGGAGAGACCCAGTACTTC. V and J are TRBV4-1 and TRBJ2-5; 7 bases align to TRBD1. V lost 1 base to trimming and J lost 4 bases; unmatched junction nucleotides: 0. The CDR3 runs 13 residues. Germline assignment: CDR1 MGHRA and CDR2 YSYEKL.